This T cell receptor beta chain is drawn from a study of cytomegalovirus exposure and HLA in healthy donors. The CDR3 runs 14 residues. The germline V gene encodes CDR1 SNHLY and CDR2 FYNNEI. Between the trimmed V and J ends, which lost 8 bases and 6 bases, there was a span of 17 bases. Use of 60 Vbeta and 13 Jbeta primers characterized the PCR. Only in-frame clones appear in the TCRdb table, and some are missing; sequencing was by immunoSEQ multiplex PCR. The table lists 200,000 or so clones, under 90% of them singletons, with over 1% in the top ten. This sequence was found in a human donor in good health. Material: PBMCs. The genes are TRBV2 and TRBJ1-5, with TRBD1 as a possible D gene (5 bases). The DNA for the CDR3 is TGTGCCAGCTCGGCCGGCGGGACTCCTCAGCCCCAGCATTTT. Amino acid sequence: CASSAGGTPQPQHF.